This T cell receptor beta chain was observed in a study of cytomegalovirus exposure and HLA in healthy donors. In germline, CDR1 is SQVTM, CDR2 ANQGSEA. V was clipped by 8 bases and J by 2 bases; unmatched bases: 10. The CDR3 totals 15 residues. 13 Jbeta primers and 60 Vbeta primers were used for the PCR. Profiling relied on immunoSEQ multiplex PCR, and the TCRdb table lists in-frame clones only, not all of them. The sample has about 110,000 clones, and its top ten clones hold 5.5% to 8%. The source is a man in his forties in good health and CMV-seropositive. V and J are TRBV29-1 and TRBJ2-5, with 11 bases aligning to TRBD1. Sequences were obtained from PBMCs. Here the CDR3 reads CSCRRDRGVQETQYF. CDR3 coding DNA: TGCAGCTGCCGCCGGGACAGGGGGGTACAAGAGACCCAGTACTTC.